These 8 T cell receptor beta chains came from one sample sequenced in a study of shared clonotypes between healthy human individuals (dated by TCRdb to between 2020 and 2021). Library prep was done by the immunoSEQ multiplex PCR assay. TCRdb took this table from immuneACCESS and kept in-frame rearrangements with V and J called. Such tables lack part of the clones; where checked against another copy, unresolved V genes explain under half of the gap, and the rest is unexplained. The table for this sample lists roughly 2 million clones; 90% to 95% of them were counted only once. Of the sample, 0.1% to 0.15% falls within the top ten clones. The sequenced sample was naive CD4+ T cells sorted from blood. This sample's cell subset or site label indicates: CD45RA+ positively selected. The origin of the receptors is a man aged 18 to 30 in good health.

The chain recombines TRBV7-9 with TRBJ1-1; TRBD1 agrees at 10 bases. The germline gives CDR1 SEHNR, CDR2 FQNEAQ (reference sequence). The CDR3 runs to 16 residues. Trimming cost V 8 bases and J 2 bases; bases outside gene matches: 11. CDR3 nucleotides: TGTGCCAGCGGGGGAGAAGACAGGGGGCAAAACACTGAAGCTTTCTTT. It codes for CASGGEDRGQNTEAFF.

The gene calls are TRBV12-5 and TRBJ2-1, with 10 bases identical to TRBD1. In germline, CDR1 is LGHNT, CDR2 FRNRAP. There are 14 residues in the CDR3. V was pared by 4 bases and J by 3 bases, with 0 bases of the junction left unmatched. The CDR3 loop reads CASGWTGGYNEQFF. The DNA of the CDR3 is TGTGCTAGTGGTTGGACAGGGGGCTACAATGAGCAGTTCTTC.

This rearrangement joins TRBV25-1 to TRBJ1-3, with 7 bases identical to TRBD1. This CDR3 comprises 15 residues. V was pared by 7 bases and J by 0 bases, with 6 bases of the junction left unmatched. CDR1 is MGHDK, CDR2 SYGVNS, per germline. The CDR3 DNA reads TGTGCCAGCACCCAGACAGGGAGCTCTGGAAACACCATATATTTT. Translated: CASTQTGSSGNTIYF.

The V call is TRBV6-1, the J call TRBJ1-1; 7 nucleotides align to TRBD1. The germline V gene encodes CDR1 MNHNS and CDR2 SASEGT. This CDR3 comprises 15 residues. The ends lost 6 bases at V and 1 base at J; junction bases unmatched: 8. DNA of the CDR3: TGTGCCAGCAGGGAACAGGGGTGGGCGAACACTGAAGCTTTCTTT. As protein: CASREQGWANTEAFF.

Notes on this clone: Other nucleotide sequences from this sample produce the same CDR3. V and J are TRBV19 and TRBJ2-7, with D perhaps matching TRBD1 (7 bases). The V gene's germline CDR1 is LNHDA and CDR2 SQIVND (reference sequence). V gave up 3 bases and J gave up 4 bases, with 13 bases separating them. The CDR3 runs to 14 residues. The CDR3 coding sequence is TGTGCCAGTAGTATGGCAGGGGGGACTTACGAGCAGTACTTC. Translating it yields CASSMAGGTYEQYF.

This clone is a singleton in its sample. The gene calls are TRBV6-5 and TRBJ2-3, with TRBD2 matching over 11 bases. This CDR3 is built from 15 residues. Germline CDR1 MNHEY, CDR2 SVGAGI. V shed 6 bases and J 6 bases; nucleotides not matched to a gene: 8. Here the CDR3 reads CASRSLAGGPDTQYF. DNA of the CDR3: TGTGCCAGCAGATCTCTAGCGGGGGGTCCCGATACGCAGTATTTT.

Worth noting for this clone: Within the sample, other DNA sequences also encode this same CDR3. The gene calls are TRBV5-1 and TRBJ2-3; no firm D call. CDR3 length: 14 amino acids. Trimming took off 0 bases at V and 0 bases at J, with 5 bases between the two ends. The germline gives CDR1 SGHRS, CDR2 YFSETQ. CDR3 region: CASSLGPSTDTQYF. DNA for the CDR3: TGCGCCAGCAGCTTGGGCCCGAGCACAGATACGCAGTATTTT.

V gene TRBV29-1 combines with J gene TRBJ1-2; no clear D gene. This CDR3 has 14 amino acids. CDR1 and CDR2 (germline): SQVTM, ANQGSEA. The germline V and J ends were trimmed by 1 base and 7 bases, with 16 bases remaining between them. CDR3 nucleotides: TGCAGCGTTGAAGCCTCCCGATCCCTGGGTGGCTACACCTTC. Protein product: CSVEASRSLGGYTF.